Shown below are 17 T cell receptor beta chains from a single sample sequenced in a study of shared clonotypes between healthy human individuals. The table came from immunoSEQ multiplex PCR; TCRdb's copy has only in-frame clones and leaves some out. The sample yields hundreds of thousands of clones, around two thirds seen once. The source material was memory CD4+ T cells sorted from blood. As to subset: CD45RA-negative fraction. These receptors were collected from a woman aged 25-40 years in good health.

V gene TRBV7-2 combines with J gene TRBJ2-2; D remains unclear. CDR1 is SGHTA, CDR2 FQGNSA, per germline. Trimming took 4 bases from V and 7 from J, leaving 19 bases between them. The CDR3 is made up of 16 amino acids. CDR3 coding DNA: TGTGCCAGCAGCTCATTGACTCGGCAACTCGGCGGGGAGCTGTTTTTT. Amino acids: CASSSLTRQLGGELFF.

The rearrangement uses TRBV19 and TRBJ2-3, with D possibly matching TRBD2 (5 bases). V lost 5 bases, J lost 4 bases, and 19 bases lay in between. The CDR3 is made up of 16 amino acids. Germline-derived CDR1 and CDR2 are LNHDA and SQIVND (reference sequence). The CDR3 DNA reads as TGTGCCAGTAGTGATCCAACTCGAGGGAGCCCAGATACGCAGTATTTT. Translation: CASSDPTRGSPDTQYF.

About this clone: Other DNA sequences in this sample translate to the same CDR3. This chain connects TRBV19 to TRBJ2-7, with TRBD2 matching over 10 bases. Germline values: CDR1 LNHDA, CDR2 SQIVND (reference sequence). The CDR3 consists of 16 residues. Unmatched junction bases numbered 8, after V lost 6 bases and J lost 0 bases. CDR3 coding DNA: TGTGCCAGTAGCCTGAGAGCGGGAGGGGACTCCTACGAGCAGTACTTC. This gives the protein CASSLRAGGDSYEQYF.

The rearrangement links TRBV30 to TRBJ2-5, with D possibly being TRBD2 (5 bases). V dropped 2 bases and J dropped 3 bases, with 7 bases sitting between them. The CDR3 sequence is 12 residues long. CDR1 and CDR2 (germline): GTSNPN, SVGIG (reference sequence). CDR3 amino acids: CAWSWGEETQYF. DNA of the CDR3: TGTGCCTGGAGTTGGGGAGAAGAGACCCAGTACTTC.

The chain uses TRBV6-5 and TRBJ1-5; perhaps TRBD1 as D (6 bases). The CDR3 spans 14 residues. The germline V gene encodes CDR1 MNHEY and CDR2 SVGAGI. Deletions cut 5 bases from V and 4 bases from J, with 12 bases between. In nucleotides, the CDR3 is TGTGCCAGCAGTCAGGGGTCCAAAAATCAGCCCCAGCATTTT. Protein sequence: CASSQGSKNQPQHF.

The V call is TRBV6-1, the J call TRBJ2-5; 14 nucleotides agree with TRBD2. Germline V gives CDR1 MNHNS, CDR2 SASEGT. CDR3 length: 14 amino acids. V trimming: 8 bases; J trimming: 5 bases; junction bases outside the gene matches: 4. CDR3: CASGRTSGGETQYF. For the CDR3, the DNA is TGTGCCAGCGGCCGGACTAGCGGGGGGGAGACCCAGTACTTC.

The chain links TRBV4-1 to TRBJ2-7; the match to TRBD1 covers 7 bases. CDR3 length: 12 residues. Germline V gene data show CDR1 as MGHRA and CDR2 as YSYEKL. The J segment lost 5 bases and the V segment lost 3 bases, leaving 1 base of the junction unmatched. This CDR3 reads CASSQTGNEQYF. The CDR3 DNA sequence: TGCGCCAGCAGCCAGACAGGGAACGAGCAGTACTTC.

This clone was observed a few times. CDR3 residues: CASSKGQGRYNEQFF. DNA for the CDR3: TGTGCCAGCAGTAAGGGACAGGGAAGATACAATGAGCAGTTCTTC. The chain recombines TRBV25-1 with TRBJ2-1, with 9 nucleotides matching TRBD1. CDR3 length: 15 residues. V was clipped by 5 bases and J by 4 bases; unmatched bases: 6. The germline CDR1 and CDR2 sequences are MGHDK and SYGVNS.

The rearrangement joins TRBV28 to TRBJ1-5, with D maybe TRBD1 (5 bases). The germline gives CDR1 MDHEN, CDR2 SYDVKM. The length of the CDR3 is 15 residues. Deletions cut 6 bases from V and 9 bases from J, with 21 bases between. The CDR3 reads CASRHGGGSERPQHF. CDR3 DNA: TGTGCCAGCAGGCACGGGGGAGGTTCCGAACGGCCCCAGCATTTT.

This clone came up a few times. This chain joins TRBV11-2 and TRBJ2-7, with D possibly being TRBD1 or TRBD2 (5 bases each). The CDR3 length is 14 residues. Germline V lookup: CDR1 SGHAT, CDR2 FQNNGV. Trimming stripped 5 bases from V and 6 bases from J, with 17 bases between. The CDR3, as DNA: TGTGCCAGCAGCCCCCAAACTGGGGGTTCCGAGCAGTACTTC. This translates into CASSPQTGGSEQYF.

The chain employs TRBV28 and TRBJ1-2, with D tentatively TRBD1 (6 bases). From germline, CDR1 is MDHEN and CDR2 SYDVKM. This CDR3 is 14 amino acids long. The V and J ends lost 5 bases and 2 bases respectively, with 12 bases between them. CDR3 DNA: TGTGCCAGCAGTACCGGACAGCCCAACTATGGCTACACCTTC. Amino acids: CASSTGQPNYGYTF.

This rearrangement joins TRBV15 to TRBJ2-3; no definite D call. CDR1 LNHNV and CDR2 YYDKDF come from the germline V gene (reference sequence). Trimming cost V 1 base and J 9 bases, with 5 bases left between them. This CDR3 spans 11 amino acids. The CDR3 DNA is TGTGCCACCAGCAGAGGCAGGACGCAGTATTTT. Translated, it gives CATSRGRTQYF. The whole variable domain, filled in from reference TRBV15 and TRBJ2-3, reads DAMVIQNPRYQVTQFGKPVTLSCSQTLNHNVMYWYQQKSSQAPKLLFHYYDKDFNNEADTPDNFQSRRPNTSFCFLDIRSPGLGDTAMYLCATSRGRTQYFGPGTRLTVL.

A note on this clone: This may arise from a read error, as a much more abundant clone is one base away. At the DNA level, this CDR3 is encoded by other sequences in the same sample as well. The CDR3 DNA reads TGTGCCAGCAGCTCCCAGCGGGATTCCTACGAGCAGTACTTC. This encodes CASSSQRDSYEQYF. The rearrangement joins TRBV11-2 to TRBJ2-7; 7 nucleotides line up with TRBD2. This CDR3 comprises 14 residues. From germline, CDR1 is SGHAT and CDR2 FQNNGV. Trimming removed 4 bases from V and 1 base from J; junction bases left unmatched: 4.

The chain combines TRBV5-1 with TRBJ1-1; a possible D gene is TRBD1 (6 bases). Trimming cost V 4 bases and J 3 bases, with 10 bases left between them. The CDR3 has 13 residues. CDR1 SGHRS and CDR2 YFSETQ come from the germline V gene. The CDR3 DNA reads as TGCGCCAGCAGCGCGACAGGACACACTGAAGCTTTCTTT. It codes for CASSATGHTEAFF.

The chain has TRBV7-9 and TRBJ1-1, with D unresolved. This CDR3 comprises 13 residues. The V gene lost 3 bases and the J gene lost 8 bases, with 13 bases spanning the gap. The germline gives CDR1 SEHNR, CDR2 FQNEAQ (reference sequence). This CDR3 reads CASSLAERTEAFF. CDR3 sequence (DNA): TGTGCCAGCAGCTTGGCGGAAAGGACCGAAGCTTTCTTT. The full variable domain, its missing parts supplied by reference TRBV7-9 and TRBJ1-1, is DTGVSQNPRHKITKRGQNVTFRCDPISEHNRLYWYRQTLGQGPEFLTYFQNEAQLEKSRLLSDRFSAERPKGSFSTLEIQRTEQGDSAMYLCASSLAERTEAFFGQGTRLTVV.

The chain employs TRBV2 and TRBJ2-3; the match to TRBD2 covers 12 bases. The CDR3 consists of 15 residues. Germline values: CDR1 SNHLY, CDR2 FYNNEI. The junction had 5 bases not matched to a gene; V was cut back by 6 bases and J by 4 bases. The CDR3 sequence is CASSRLAGVPDTQYF. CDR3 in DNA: TGTGCCAGCAGCCGACTAGCGGGAGTACCAGATACGCAGTATTTT.

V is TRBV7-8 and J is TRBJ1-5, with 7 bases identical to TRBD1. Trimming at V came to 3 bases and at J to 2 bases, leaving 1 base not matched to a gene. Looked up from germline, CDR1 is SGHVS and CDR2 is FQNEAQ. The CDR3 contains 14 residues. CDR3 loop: CASSFDRGNQPQHF. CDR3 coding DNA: TGTGCCAGCAGCTTCGACAGGGGCAATCAGCCCCAGCATTTT.